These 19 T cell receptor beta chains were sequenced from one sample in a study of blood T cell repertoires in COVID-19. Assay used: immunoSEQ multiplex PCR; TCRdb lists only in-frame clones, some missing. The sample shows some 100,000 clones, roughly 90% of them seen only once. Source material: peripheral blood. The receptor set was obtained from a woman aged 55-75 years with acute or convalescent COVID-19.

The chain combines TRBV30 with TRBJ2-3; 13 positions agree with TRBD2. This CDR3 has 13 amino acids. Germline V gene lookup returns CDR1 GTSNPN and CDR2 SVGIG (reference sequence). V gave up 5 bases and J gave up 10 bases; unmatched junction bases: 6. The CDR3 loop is CAWGLAGEVPQYF. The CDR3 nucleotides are TGTGCCTGGGGACTAGCGGGAGAGGTCCCGCAGTATTTT.

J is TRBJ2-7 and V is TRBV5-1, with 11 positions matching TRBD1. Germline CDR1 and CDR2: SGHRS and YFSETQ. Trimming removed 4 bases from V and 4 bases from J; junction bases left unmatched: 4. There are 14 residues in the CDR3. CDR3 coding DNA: TGCGCCAGCAGCGACGGGACAGGGGGATACGAGCAGTACTTC. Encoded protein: CASSDGTGGYEQYF.

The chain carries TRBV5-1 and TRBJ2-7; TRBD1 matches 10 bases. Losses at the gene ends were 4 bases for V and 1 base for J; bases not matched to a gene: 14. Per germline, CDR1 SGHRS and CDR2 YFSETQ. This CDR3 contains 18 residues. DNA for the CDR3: TGCGCCAGCAGCCGTTGGGGATCGGGACAGGGGAGTTCCTACGAGCAGTACTTC. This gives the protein CASSRWGSGQGSSYEQYF.

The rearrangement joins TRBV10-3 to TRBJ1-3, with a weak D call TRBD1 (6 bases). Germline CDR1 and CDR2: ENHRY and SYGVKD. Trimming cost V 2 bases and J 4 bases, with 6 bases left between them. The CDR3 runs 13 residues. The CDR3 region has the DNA TGTGCCATCAGTGAGGGACAGGGAAACACCATATATTTT. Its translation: CAISEGQGNTIYF.

The CDR3 region is CASSPLGDSEAFF. CDR3 sequence (DNA): TGTGCCAGCTCACCACTAGGGGACTCTGAAGCTTTCTTT. The chain links TRBV18 to TRBJ1-1; D may be TRBD1 (5 bases). This CDR3 contains 13 residues. Germline V gene lookup returns CDR1 KGHSH and CDR2 LQKENI. The germline V and J ends were trimmed by 1 base and 6 bases, with 9 bases remaining between them.

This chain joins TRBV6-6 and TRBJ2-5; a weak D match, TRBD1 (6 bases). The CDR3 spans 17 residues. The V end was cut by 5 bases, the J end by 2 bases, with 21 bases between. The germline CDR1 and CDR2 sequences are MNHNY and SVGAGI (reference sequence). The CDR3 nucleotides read TGTGCCAGCAGTCCAAGCTCCCGGGACACTAGTCAAGAGACCCAGTACTTC. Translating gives CASSPSSRDTSQETQYF.

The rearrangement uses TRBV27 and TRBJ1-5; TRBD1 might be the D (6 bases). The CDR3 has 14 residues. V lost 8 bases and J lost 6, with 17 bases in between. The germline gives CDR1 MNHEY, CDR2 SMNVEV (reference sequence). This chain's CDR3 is CASGSGDTFQPQHF. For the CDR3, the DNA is TGTGCCAGCGGTTCAGGGGATACGTTTCAGCCCCAGCATTTT.

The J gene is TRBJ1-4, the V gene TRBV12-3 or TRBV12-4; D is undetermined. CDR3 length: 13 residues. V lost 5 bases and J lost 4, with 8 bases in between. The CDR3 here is CASSADFNEKLFF. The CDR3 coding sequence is TGTGCCAGCAGTGCGGACTTTAATGAAAAACTGTTTTTT.

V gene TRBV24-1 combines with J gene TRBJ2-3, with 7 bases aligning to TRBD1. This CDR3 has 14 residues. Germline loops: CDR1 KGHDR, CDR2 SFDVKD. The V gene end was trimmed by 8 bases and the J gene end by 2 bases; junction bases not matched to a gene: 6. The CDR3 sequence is CATTGQEDTDTQYF. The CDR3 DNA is TGTGCCACCACCGGACAGGAAGACACAGATACGCAGTATTTT.

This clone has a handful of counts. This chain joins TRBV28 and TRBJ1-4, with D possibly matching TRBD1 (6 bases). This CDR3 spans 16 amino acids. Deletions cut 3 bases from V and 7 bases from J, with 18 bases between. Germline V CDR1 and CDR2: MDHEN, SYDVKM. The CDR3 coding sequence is TGTGCCAGCAGTTTCCAACGGGGGGCTTTCGTTGAAAAACTGTTTTTT. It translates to CASSFQRGAFVEKLFF. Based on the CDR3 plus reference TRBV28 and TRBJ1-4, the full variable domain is DVKVTQSSRYLVKRTGEKVFLECVQDMDHENMFWYRQDPGLGLRLIYFSYDVKMKEKGDIPEGYSVSREKKERFSLILESASTNQTSMYLCASSFQRGAFVEKLFFGSGTQLSVL.

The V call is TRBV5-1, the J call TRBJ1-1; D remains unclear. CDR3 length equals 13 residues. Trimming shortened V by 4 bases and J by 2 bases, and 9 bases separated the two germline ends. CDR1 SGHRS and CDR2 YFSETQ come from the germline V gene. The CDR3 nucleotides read TGCGCCAGCAGCCCTTCGGGAAACACTGAAGCTTTCTTT. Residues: CASSPSGNTEAFF.

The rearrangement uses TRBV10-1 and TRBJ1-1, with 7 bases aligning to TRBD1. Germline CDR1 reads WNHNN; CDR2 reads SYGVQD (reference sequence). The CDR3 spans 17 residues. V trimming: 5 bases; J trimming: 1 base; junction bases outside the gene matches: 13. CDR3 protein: CASSQETGQPANTEAFF. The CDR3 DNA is TGCGCCAGCAGTCAAGAAACGGGACAGCCCGCGAACACTGAAGCTTTCTTT.

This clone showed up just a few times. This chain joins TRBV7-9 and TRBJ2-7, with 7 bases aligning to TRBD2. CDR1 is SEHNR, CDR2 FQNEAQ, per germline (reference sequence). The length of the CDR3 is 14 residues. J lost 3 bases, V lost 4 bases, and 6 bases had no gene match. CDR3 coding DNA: TGTGCCAGCAGCTCTGGACTAGACGGCTACGAGCAGTACGTC. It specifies CASSSGLDGYEQYV.

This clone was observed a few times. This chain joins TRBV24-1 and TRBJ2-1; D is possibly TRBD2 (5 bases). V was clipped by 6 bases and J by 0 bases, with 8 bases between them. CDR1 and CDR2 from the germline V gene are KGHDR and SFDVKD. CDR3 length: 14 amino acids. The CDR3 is CATSMGSSYNEQFF. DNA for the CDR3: TGTGCCACCAGTATGGGGAGCTCCTACAATGAGCAGTTCTTC.

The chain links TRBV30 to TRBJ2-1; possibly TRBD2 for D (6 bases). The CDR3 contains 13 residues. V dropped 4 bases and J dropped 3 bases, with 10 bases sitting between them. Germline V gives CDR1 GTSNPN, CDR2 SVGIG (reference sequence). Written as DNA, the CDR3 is TGTGCCTGGAATGGGGGAGGCTACAATGAGCAGTTCTTC. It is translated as CAWNGGGYNEQFF. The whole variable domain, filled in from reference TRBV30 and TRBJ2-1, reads SQTIHQWPATLVQPVGSPLSLECTVEGTSNPNLYWYRQAAGRGLQLLFYSVGIGQISSEVPQNLSASRPQDRQFILSSKKLLLSDSGFYLCAWNGGGYNEQFFGPGTRLTVL.

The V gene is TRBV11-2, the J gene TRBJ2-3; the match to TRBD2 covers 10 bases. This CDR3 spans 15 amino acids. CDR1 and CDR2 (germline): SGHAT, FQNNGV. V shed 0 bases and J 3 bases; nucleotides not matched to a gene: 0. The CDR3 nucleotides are TGTGCCAGCAGCTTAGAGGGACTAGCGACAGATACGCAGTATTTT. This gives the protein CASSLEGLATDTQYF.

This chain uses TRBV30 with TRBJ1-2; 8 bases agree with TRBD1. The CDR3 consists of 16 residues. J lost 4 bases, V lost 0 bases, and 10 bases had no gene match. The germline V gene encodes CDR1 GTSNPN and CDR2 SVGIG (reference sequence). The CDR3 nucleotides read TGTGCCTGGAGTGTAACCTTGTCAGGGGGCGGCTATGGCTACACCTTC. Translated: CAWSVTLSGGGYGYTF.

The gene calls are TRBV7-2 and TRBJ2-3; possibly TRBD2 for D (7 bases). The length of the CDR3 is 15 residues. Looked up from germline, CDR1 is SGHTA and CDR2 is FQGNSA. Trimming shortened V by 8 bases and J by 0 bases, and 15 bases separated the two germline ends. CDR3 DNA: TGTGCCAGCGTTTCCGCGGGGGCTAGCACAGATACGCAGTATTTT. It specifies CASVSAGASTDTQYF.

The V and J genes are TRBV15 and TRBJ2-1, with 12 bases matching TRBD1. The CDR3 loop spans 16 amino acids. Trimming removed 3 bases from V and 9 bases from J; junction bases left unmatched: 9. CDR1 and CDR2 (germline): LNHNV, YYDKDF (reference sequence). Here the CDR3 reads CATSSRHGTGGREQFF. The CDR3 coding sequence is TGTGCCACCAGCAGCCGCCACGGGACAGGGGGCCGTGAGCAGTTCTTC.